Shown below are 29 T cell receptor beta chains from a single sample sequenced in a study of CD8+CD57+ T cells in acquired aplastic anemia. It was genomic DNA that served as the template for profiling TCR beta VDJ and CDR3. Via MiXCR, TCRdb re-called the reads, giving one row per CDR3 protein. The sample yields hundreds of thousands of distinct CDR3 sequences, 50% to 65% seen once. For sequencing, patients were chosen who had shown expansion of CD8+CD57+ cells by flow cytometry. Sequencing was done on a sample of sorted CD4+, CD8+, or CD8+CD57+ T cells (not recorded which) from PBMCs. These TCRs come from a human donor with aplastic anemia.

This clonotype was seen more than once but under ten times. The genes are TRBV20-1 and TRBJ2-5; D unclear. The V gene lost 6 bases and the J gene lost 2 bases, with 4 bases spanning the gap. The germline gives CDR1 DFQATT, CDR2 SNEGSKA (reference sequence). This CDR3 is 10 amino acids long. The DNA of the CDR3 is TGCAGTGCCACACAAGAGACCCAGTACTTC. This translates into CSATQETQYF.

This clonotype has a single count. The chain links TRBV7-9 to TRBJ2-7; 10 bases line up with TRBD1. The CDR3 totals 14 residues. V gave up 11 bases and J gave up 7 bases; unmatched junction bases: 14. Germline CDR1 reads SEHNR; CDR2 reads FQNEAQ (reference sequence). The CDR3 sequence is CAAGRDRGIREQYF. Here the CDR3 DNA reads TGTGCCGCAGGACGGGACAGGGGAATTAGGGAGCAGTACTTC.

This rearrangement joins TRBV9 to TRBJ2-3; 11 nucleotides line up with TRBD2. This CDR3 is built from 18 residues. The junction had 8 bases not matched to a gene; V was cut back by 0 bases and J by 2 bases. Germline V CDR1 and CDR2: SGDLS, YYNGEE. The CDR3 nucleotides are TGTGCCAGCAGCGTAGTGCCTAGCGGGGGGTGGATCACAGATACGCAGTATTTT. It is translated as CASSVVPSGGWITDTQYF.

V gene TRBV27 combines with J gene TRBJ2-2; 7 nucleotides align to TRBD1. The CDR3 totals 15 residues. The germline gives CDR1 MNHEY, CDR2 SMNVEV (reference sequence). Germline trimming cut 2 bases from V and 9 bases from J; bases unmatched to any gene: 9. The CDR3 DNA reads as TGTGCCAGCAGTTTAGTCGGGACAGCCAAGAGGGAGCTGTTTTTT. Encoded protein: CASSLVGTAKRELFF.

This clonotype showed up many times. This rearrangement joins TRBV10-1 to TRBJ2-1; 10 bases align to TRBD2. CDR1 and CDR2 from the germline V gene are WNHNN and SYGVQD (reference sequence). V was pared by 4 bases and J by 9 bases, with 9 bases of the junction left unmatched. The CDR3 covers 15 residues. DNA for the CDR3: TGCGCCAGCAGTGTTCTAGCGGGAGTCGGGAGTGAGCAGTTCTTC. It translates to CASSVLAGVGSEQFF.

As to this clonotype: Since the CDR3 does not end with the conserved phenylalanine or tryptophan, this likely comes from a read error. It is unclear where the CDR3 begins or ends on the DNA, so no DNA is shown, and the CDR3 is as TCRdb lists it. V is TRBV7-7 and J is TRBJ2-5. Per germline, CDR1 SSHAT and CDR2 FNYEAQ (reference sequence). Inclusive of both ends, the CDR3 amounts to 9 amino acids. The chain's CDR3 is CASSLLVPT.

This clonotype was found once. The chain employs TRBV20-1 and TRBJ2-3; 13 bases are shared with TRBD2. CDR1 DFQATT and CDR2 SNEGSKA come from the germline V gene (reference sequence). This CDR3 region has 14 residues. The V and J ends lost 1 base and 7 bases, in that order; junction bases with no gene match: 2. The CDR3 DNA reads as TGCAGTGCTAGAGGGACTAGCGGGAGTAATACGCAGTATTTT. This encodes CSARGTSGSNTQYF.

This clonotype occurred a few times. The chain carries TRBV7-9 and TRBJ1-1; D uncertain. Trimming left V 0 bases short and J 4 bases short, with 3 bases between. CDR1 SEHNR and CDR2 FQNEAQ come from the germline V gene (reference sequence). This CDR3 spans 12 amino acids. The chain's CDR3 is CASSLASTEAFF. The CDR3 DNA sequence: TGTGCCAGCAGCTTAGCAAGCACTGAAGCTTTCTTT.

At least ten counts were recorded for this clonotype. The CDR3 sequence: CASSQVRSGGAGELFF. CDR3 bases: TGTGCCAGCAGCCAAGTTCGGTCAGGGGGAGCCGGGGAGCTGTTTTTT. The chain combines TRBV14 with TRBJ2-2; the match to TRBD1 covers 7 bases. Trimming took 1 base from V and 6 from J; bases not matched to a gene: 8. There are 16 residues in the CDR3. Germline lookup yields CDR1 SGHDN and CDR2 FVKESK.

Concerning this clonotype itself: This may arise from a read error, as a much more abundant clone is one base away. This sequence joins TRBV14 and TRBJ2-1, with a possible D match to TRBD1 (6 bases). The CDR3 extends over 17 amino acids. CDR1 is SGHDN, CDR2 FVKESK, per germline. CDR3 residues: CAGSARQANAFYNEQFF. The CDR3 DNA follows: TGTGCCGGCAGCGCTCGACAGGCGAATGCCTTCTACAATGAGCAGTTCTTC.

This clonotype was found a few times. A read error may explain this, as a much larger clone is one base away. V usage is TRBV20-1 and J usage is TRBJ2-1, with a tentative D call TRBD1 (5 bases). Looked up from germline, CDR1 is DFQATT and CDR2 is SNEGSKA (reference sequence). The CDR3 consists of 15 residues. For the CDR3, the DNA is TGCAGTGCTAGCCAAGACAGCCTCACCTACAATGAGCGGTTCTTC. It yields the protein CSASQDSLTYNERFF.

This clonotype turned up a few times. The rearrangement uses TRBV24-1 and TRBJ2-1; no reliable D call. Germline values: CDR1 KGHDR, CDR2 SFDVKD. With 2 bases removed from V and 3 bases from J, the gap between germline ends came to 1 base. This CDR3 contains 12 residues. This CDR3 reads CATSDYYNEQFF. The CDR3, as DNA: TGTGCCACCAGTGATTACTACAATGAGCAGTTCTTC.

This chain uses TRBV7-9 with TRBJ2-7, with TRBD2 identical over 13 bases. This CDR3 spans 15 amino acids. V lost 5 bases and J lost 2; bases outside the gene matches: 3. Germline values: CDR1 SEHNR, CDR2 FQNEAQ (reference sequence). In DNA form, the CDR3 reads TGTGCCAGCAGCAGGACTAGCGGGAGCACCTACGAGCAGTACTTC. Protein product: CASSRTSGSTYEQYF.

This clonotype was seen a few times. CDR3 sequence reads: CASQDRWRKEQYF. CDR3 bases: TGTGCCAGTCAGGACAGGTGGAGGAAGGAGCAGTACTTC. The chain couples TRBV2 to TRBJ2-7; 7 nucleotides line up with TRBD1. Germline V gives CDR1 SNHLY, CDR2 FYNNEI. V dropped 9 bases and J dropped 7; count of bases not matched to a gene: 12. This CDR3 contains 13 residues.

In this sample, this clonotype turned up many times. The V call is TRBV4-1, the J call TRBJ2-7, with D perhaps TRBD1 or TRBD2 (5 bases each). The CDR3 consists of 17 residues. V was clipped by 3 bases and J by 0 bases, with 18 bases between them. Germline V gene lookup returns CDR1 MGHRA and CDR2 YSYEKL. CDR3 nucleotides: TGCGCCAGCAGCCACCCTTCTCTAGCAGACAGCTCCTACGAGCAGTACTTC. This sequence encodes CASSHPSLADSSYEQYF.

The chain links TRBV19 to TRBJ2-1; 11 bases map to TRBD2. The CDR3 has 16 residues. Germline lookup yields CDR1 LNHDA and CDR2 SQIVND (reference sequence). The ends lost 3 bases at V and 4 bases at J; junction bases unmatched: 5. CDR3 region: CASSILAGGSYNEQFF. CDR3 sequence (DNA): TGTGCCAGTAGTATTCTAGCGGGGGGCAGTTACAATGAGCAGTTCTTC.

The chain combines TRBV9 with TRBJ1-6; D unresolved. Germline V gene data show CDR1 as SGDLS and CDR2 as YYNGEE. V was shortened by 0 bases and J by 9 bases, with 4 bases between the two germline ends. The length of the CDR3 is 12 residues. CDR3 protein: CASSVASSPLHF. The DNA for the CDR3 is TGTGCCAGCAGCGTAGCGAGTTCACCCCTCCACTTT.

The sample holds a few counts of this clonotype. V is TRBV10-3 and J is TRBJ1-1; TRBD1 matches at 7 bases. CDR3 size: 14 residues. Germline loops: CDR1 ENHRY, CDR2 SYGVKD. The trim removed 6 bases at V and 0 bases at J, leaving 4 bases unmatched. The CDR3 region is CAIRGDRLNTEAFF. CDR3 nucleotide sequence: TGTGCCATCAGGGGGGACAGATTGAACACTGAAGCTTTCTTT.

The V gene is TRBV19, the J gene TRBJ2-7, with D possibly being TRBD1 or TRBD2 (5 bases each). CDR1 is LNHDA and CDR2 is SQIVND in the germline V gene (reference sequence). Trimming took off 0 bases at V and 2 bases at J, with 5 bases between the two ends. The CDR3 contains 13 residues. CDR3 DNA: TGTGCCAGTAGTATAGAGGGGGCCTACGAGCAGTACTTC. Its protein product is CASSIEGAYEQYF.

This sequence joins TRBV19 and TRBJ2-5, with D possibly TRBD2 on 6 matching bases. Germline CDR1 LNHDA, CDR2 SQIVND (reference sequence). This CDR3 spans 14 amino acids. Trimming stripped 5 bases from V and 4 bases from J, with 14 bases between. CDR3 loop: CASSQVMGGETQYF. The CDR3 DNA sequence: TGTGCCAGTAGTCAAGTCATGGGGGGAGAGACCCAGTACTTC. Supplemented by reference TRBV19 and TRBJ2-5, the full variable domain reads DGGITQSPKYLFRKEGQNVTLSCEQNLNHDAMYWYRQDPGQGLRLIYYSQIVNDFQKGDIAEGYSVSREKKESFPLTVTSAQKNPTAFYLCASSQVMGGETQYFGPGTRLLVL.

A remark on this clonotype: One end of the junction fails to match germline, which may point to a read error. Written as DNA, the CDR3 is TGTGCCAGCAGCTTAGATCCGGGACAGGGGCCTTCCTACGAGCAGTACTTT. Its protein product is CASSLDPGQGPSYEQYF. V usage is TRBV9 and J usage is TRBJ2-7; 10 positions match TRBD1. The germline V gene has CDR1 SGDLS and CDR2 YYNGEE. The CDR3 is 17 amino acids.

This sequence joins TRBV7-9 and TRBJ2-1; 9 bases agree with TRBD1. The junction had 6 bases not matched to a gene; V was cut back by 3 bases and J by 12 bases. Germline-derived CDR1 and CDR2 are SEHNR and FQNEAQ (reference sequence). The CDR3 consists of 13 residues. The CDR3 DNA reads TGTGCCAGCAGCTTTCAACAGGGGGCAGGGCAGTTCTTC. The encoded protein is CASSFQQGAGQFF.

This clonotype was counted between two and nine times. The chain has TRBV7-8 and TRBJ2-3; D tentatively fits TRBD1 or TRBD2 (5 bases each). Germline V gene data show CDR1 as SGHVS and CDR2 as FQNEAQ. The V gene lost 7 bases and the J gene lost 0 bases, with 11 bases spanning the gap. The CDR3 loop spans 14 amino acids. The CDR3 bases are TGTGCCAGCACTCCAGGGACCAGCACAGATACGCAGTATTTT. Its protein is CASTPGTSTDTQYF.

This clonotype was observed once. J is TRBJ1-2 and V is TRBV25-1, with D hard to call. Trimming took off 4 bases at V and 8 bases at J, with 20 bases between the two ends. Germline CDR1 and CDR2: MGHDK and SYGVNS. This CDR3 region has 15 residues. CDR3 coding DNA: TGTGCCAGCAGTGGGAGTCGGTTTAAGTTTAAGGGCTACACCTTC. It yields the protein CASSGSRFKFKGYTF.

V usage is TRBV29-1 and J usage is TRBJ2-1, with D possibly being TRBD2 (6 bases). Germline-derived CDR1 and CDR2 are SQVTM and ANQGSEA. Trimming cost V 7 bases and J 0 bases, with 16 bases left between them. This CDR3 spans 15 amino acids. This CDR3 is CSAPTGESSYNEQFF. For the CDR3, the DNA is TGCAGCGCCCCCACGGGGGAGAGCTCCTACAATGAGCAGTTCTTC.

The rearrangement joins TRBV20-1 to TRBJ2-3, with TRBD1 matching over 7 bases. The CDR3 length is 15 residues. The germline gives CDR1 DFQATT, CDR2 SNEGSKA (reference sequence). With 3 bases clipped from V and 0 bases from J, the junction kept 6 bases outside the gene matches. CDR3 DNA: TGCAGTGCTAGCTTGGACAGGCCAAGCACAGATACGCAGTATTTT. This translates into CSASLDRPSTDTQYF.

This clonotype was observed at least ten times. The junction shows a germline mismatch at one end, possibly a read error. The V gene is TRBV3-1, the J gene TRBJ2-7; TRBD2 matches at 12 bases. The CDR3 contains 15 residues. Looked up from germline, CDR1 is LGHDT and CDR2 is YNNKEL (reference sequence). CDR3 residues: CASSRASGRGYEQYF. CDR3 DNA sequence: TGTGCCAGCAGCCGGGCTAGCGGGAGGGGATACGAGCAGTATTTC.

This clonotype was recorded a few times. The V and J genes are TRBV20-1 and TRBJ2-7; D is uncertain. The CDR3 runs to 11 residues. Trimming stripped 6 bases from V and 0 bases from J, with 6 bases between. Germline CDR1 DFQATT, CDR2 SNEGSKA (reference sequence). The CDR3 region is CSASRSYEQYF. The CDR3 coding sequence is TGCAGTGCCAGTCGCTCCTACGAGCAGTACTTC.

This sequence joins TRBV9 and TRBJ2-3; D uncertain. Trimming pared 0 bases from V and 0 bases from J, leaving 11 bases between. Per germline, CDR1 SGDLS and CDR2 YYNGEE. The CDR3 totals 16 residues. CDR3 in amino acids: CASSVGVAPSTDTQYF. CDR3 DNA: TGTGCCAGCAGCGTAGGCGTGGCCCCTAGCACAGATACGCAGTATTTT.